This TCR beta chain was recorded in a study of shared clonotypes between healthy human individuals. Libraries were prepared by immunoSEQ multiplex PCR; TCRdb keeps only in-frame clonotypes and omits some of them. Of more than 1.2 million clones listed, around 98.5% are singletons. CDR3 length: 15 residues. The germline V gene has CDR1 MDHEN and CDR2 SYDVKM. Trimming took off 6 bases at V and 1 base at J, with 12 bases between the two ends. The J gene is TRBJ2-2, the V gene TRBV28; D may be TRBD2 (5 bases). The sequence came from a man aged 25 to 40 in good health. Sequencing was done on a sample of naive CD4+ T cells sorted from blood. Subset here: CD45RA+ positively selected. The DNA of the CDR3 is TGTGCCAGCAGGTTAAGCGGCTTGAACACCGGGGAGCTGTTTTTT. Translating gives CASRLSGLNTGELFF.